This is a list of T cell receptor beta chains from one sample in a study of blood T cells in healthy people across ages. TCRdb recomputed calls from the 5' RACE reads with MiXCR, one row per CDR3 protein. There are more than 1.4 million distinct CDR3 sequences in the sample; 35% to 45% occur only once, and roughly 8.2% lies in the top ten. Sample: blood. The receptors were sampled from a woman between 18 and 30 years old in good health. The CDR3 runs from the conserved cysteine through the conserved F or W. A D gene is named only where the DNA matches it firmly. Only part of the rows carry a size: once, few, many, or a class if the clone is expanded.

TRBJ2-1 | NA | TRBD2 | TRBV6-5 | CASSYSGPSGRSSANEQFF | TGTGCCAGCAGTTACTCTGGTCCTAGCGGGAGAAGTTCGGCTAATGAGCAGTTCTTC
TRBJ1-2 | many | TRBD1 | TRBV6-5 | CASSLTGVYGYTF | TGTGCCAGCAGCCTGACAGGGGTCTATGGCTACACCTTC
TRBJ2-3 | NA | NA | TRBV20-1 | CSAHHGAGTDTQYF | TGCAGTGCCCACCACGGGGCTGGCACAGATACGCAGTATTTT
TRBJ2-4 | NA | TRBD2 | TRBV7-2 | CASSPTTLSSGRGDIQYF | TGTGCCAGCAGCCCAACCACTCTATCTAGCGGGAGGGGAGACATTCAGTACTTC
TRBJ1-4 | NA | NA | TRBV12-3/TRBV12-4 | CATNGRVEKEKLFF | TGTGCCACCAACGGCAGGGTAGAAAAAGAAAAACTGTTTTTT
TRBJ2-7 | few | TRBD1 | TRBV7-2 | CASSFAQGAYEQYF | TGTGCCAGCAGCTTCGCACAGGGGGCCTACGAGCAGTACTTC
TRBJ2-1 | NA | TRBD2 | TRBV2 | CASKGLAGYNEQFF | TGTGCCAGCAAAGGACTAGCGGGATACAATGAGCAGTTCTTC
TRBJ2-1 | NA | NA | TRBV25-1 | CASSDLAGDLYNEQFF | TGTGCCAGCAGTGACCTTGCAGGGGACCTCTACAATGAGCAGTTCTTC
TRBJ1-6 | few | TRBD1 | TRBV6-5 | CASSYSPTGAASPLHF | TGTGCCAGCAGTTACTCCCCCACAGGGGCCGCTTCACCCCTCCACTTT
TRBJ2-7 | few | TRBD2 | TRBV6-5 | CASSYSGLAGGGEQYF | TGTGCCAGCAGTTACTCGGGACTAGCGGGGGGTGGCGAGCAGTACTTC
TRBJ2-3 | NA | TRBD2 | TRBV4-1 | CASSQDGSGGQGDTQYF | TGCGCCAGCAGCCAAGATGGCAGCGGGGGGCAGGGAGATACGCAGTATTTT
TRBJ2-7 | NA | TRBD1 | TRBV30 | CAWSVQGGHEQYF | TGTGCCTGGAGTGTACAGGGGGGCCACGAGCAGTACTTC
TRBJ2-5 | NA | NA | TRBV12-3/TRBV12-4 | CASSLAAAAGGTQYF | TGTGCCAGCAGTTTAGCGGCGGCCGCAGGCGGGACCCAGTACTTC
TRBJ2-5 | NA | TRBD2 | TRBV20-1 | CSARVLAQTTQETQYF | TGCAGTGCTAGAGTACTAGCGCAAACCACCCAAGAGACCCAGTACTTC
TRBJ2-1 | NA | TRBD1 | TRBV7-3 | CASSLRQGLGDEQFF | TGTGCCAGCAGCTTAAGACAGGGTTTAGGGGATGAGCAGTTCTTC
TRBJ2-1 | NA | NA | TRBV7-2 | CASSLAGLVDEQFF | TGTGCCAGCAGCTTAGCTGGGCTAGTGGATGAGCAGTTCTTC
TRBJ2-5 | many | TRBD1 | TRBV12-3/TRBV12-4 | CASSLGTVQETQYF | TGTGCCAGCAGTTTGGGGACAGTCCAAGAGACCCAGTACTTC
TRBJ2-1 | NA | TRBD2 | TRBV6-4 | CASSDSIGTTQFF | TGTGCCAGCAGTGACTCGATAGGGACTACCCAGTTCTTC
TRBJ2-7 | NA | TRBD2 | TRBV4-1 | CASSHQKTSTAYEQYF | TGCGCCAGCAGCCACCAGAAGACTAGCACCGCCTACGAGCAGTACTTC
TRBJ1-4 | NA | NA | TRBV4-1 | CASSQDMGGGNEKLFF | TGCGCCAGCAGCCAAGATATGGGAGGGGGTAATGAAAAACTGTTTTTT
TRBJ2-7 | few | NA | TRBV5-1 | CASSLVLAGGEQYF | TGCGCCAGCAGCTTGGTTCTAGCTGGAGGCGAGCAGTACTTC
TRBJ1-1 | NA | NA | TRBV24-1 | CATRQGEYTEAFF | TGTGCCACCAGGCAGGGAGAATACACTGAAGCTTTCTTT
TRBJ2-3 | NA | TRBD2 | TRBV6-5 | CASSYSWSGKFRTDTQYF | TGTGCCAGCAGTTACTCGTGGAGCGGGAAGTTTCGCACAGATACGCAGTATTTT
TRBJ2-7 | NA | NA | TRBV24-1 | CATSGGVVEGNEQYF | TGTGCCACCAGTGGAGGGGTCGTCGAGGGCAATGAGCAGTACTTC
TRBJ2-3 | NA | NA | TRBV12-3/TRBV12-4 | CASRFRTDTQYF | TGTGCCAGCAGGTTCAGAACAGATACGCAGTATTTT
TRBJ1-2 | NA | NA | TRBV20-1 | CSASKGLSGCTF | TGCAGTGCTAGTAAGGGGCTTAGTGGCTGCACCTTC
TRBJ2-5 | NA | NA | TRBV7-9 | CASTRFGETQYF | TGTGCCAGTACTAGGTTCGGGGAGACCCAGTACTTC
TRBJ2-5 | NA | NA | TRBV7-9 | CATPGEGTQYF | TGTGCCACCCCCGGGGAAGGGACCCAGTACTTC
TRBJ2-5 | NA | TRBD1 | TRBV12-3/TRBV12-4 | CASSPLLRDSPQETQYF | TGTGCCAGCAGTCCACTTCTCCGGGACAGCCCCCAAGAGACCCAGTACTTC
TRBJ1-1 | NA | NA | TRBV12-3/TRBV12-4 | CASNPQGGRTEAFF | TGTGCCAGCAACCCACAGGGCGGGCGGACTGAAGCTTTCTTT
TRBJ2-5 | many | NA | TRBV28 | CASSPPGRETQYF | TGTGCCAGCAGTCCCCCGGGGAGAGAGACCCAGTACTTC
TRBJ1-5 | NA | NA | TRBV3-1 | CASSQRAGGNQPQHF | TGTGCCAGCAGCCAACGTGCGGGGGGCAACCAGCCCCAGCATTTT
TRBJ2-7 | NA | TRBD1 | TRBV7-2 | CASSDRQGYEQYF | TGTGCCAGCAGCGACCGACAGGGGTACGAGCAGTACTTC
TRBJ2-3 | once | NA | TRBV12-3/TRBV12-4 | CASSWTITDTQYF | TGTGCCAGCAGTTGGACTATCACAGATACGCAGTATTTT
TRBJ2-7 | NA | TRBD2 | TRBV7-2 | CASSTPGTSGGISNEQYF | TGTGCCAGCAGCACCCCCGGGACTAGCGGGGGCATTAGCAACGAGCAGTACTTC
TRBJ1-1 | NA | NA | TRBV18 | CASSPPAETEAFF | TGTGCCAGCTCACCACCTGCGGAGACTGAAGCTTTCTTT
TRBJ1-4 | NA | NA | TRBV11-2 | CASSLDRSTATNEKLFF | TGTGCCAGCAGCTTAGATCGTTCGACGGCAACTAATGAAAAACTGTTTTTT
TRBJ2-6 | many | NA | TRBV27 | CASSSRGGANVLTF | TGTGCCAGCAGTTCACGGGGGGGGGCCAACGTCCTGACTTTC
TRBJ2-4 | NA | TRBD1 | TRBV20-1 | CSGKGPAQGAKEQYF | TGCAGTGGCAAGGGTCCGGCACAGGGGGCTAAGGAGCAGTACTTC
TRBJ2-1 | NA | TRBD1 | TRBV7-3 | CASGTGNNNEQFF | TGTGCCAGCGGGACAGGGAACAACAATGAGCAGTTCTTC
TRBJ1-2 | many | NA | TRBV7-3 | CASSLTFNSGYGYTF | TGTGCCAGCAGCTTAACGTTCAACAGCGGCTATGGCTACACCTTC
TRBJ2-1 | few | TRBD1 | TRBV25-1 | CATTGTAYNEQFF | TGTGCCACCACCGGGACAGCCTACAATGAGCAGTTCTTC
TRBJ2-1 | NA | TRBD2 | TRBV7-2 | CANSFGGGLDEQFF | TGTGCCAACAGCTTCGGCGGGGGTTTAGATGAGCAGTTCTTC
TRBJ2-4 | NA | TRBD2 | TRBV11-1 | CASSPRTRHIQYF | TGTGCCAGCAGCCCACGGACTAGACACATTCAGTACTTC
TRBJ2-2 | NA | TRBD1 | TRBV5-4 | CASGGWDSVNTGELFF | TGTGCCAGTGGCGGATGGGACAGCGTGAACACCGGGGAGCTGTTTTTT
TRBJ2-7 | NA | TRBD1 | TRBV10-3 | CAITQTGGGEQYF | TGTGCCATCACCCAGACAGGGGGCGGCGAGCAGTACTTC
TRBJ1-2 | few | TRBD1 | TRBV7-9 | CASSLGVDRSYGYTF | TGTGCCAGCAGCTTAGGAGTGGACAGGAGCTATGGCTACACCTTC
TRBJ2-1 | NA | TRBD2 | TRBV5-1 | CASSSGLADFGEQFF | TGCGCCAGCAGCTCCGGACTAGCGGATTTCGGTGAGCAGTTCTTC
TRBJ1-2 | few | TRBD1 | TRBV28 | CASSSGDRGQYGYTF | TGTGCCAGCAGTTCCGGGGACAGGGGCCAATATGGCTACACCTTC
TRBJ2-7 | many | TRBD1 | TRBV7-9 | CASSLVGGQGFYEQYF | TGTGCCAGCAGCTTAGTCGGGGGACAGGGGTTTTACGAGCAGTACTTC
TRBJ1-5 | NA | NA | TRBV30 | CAWSVREGQPQHF | TGTGCCTGGAGTGTACGAGAGGGTCAGCCCCAGCATTTT
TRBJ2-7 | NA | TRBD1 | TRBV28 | CASSLGGQGALYYEQYF | TGTGCCAGCAGTTTAGGGGGACAGGGGGCGTTGTACTACGAGCAGTACTTC
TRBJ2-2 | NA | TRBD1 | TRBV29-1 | CSVGPGTDFTGELFF | TGCAGCGTTGGGCCTGGGACAGACTTCACCGGGGAGCTGTTTTTT
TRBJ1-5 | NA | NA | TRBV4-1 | CASSQVWPRGRRQPQHF | TGCGCCAGCAGCCAAGTTTGGCCCAGGGGCCGACGGCAGCCCCAGCATTTT
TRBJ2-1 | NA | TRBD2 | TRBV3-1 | CASSQALAGGPYYNEQFF | TGTGCCAGCAGCCAAGCCTTAGCGGGGGGGCCCTACTACAATGAGCAGTTCTTC
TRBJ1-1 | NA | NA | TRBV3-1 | CASSPPSLPEAFF | TGTGCCAGCAGCCCCCCCTCCCTGCCTGAAGCTTTCTTT
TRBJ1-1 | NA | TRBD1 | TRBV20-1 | CSARTTGGLAEAFF | TGCAGTGCTAGAACTACAGGGGGCCTCGCTGAAGCTTTCTTT